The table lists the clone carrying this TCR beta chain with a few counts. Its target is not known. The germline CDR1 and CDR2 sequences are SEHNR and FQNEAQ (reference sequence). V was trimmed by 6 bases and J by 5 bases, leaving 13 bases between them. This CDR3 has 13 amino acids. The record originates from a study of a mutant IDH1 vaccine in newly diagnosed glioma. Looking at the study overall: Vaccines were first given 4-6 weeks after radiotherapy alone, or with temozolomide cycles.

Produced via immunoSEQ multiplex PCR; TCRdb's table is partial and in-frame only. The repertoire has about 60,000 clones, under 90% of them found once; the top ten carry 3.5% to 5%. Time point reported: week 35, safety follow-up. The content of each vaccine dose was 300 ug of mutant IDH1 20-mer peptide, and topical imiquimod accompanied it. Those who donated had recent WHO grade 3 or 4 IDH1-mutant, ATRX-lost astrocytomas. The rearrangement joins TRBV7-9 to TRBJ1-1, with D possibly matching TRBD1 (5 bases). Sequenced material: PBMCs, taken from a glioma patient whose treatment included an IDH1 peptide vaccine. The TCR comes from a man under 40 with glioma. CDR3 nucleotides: TGTGCCAGCAGATCAGGGTCGGGGACTGAAGCTTTCTTT. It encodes CASRSGSGTEAFF.